Below are 15 T cell receptor beta chains sequenced from a single sample in a study of CD8 T cells in ankylosing spondylitis. TCRdb analysed the 5' RACE reads with MiXCR anew, one entry per CDR3 protein. Among more than 95,000 distinct CDR3 sequences, 7.5% to 9% were seen once, and the ten largest hold 9.9%. The source material was blood, either unsorted or a sorted T cell fraction (not recorded which). Receptors were obtained from a male donor with ankylosing spondylitis or in good health (not recorded which).

In this sample, this clonotype turned up many times. The V and J genes are TRBV18 and TRBJ2-6, with a weak D call TRBD2 (5 bases). Germline CDR1 KGHSH, CDR2 LQKENI. CDR3 length: 16 amino acids. Trimming took off 1 base at V and 0 bases at J, with 7 bases between the two ends. The CDR3 region is CASSPLRGSGANVLTF. CDR3 DNA sequence: TGTGCCAGCTCACCACTCCGGGGCTCTGGGGCCAACGTCCTGACTTTC.

Remarks on this clonotype: A much more abundant neighbour one base away suggests this may be a read error. This sequence joins TRBV5-6 and TRBJ1-4; no clear D gene. The CDR3 runs 17 residues. The V and J ends lost 4 bases and 7 bases respectively, with 23 bases between them. Germline V lookup: CDR1 SGHDT, CDR2 YYEEEE. The CDR3 region is CASSPGIAWEIGEKLFF. In nucleotides, the CDR3 is TGTGCCAGCAGCCCCGGGATAGCTTGGGAGATTGGTGAAAAACTGTTTTTT.

This clonotype was recorded at least ten times. The chain combines TRBV4-3 with TRBJ2-2; 9 positions agree with TRBD2. The CDR3 consists of 17 residues. The V segment lost 0 bases and the J segment 11 bases; nucleotides outside the gene matches: 13. Looked up from germline, CDR1 is LGHNA and CDR2 is YSLEER. DNA for the CDR3: TGCGCCAGCAGCCAAGATCTCGTTCAGCAGGGGACTAGCGAGCTGTTTTTT. It translates to CASSQDLVQQGTSELFF.

V and J are TRBV9 and TRBJ2-2, with D hard to call. The CDR3 contains 16 residues. Germline V CDR1 and CDR2: SGDLS, YYNGEE. V lost 0 bases, J lost 3 bases, and 12 bases lay in between. This CDR3 is CASSVAIGFDTGELFF. For the CDR3, the DNA is TGTGCCAGCAGCGTAGCTATAGGGTTTGACACCGGGGAGCTGTTTTTT.

In this sample, this clonotype turned up many times. This chain links TRBV19 with TRBJ1-6; 9 bases map to TRBD1. This CDR3 region has 15 residues. The trim removed 3 bases at V and 10 bases at J, leaving 7 bases unmatched. CDR1 is LNHDA, CDR2 SQIVND, per germline (reference sequence). CDR3 DNA: TGTGCCAGTAGTATTCCAACAGGGGGCTCATCACCCCTCCACTTT. Its protein product is CASSIPTGGSSPLHF.

This clonotype was picked up many times. The rearrangement uses TRBV20-1 and TRBJ2-7, with 7 bases lining up with TRBD1. The CDR3 extends over 14 amino acids. The junction had 9 bases not matched to a gene; V was cut back by 4 bases and J by 3 bases. Germline CDR1 DFQATT, CDR2 SNEGSKA (reference sequence). The CDR3 nucleotides read TGCAGTGCTACCCTGGACAGGTCTCACTACGAGCAGTACTTC. This encodes CSATLDRSHYEQYF.

This clonotype occurred many times. This chain joins TRBV10-3 and TRBJ2-7, with D perhaps TRBD2 (6 bases). Germline V gene lookup returns CDR1 ENHRY and CDR2 SYGVKD. Trimming cost V 11 bases and J 5 bases, with 19 bases left between them. CDR3 length equals 13 residues. CDR3 sequence: CAAQPGVFHEQYF. CDR3 in DNA: TGTGCCGCACAGCCGGGAGTCTTCCACGAGCAGTACTTC.

As to this clonotype: A much larger clone differs from this one at a single base, so this may be a read error. The chain carries TRBV5-1 and TRBJ1-1; perhaps TRBD1 as D (5 bases). CDR1 is SGHRS, CDR2 YFSETQ, per germline. Trimming stripped 0 bases from V and 10 bases from J, with 10 bases between. The CDR3 loop spans 12 amino acids. CDR3 DNA sequence: TGCGCCAGCAGCTTGGGGGGACCGGGAGCTTTCTTT. Translating gives CASSLGGPGAFF.

This clonotype was observed many times. V usage is TRBV28 and J usage is TRBJ2-7, with TRBD2 matching 13 bases. The CDR3 runs to 18 residues. In germline, CDR1 is MDHEN, CDR2 SYDVKM. The junction had 14 bases not matched to a gene; V was cut back by 5 bases and J by 4 bases. The CDR3 DNA follows: TGTGCCAGCAGTCCCCCACTCGGACTAGCGGGAGAGAATTACGAGCAGTACTTC. Encoded protein: CASSPPLGLAGENYEQYF.

This clonotype was recorded at least ten times. The CDR3 region is CASSTAGGINNSPLHF. The DNA of the CDR3 is TGTGCCAGCAGCACAGCCGGGGGGATCAATAATTCACCCCTCCACTTT. This chain connects TRBV27 to TRBJ1-6; D possibly corresponds to TRBD1 (5 bases). CDR1 and CDR2 (germline): MNHEY, SMNVEV (reference sequence). Between the trimmed V and J ends, which lost 6 bases and 5 bases, there was a span of 17 bases. The CDR3 extends over 16 amino acids.

This clonotype was counted ten times or more. J is TRBJ2-1 and V is TRBV5-6; D not resolved. CDR3 length: 15 residues. CDR1 is SGHDT, CDR2 YYEEEE, per germline. With 4 bases removed from V and 5 bases from J, the gap between germline ends came to 16 bases. CDR3 DNA: TGTGCCAGCAGCATCCTCCTGCAGGCGGACAATGAGCAGTTCTTC. This sequence encodes CASSILLQADNEQFF.

In this sample, this clonotype turned up many times. The chain combines TRBV24-1 with TRBJ2-1, with D unresolved. This CDR3 region has 15 residues. V lost 3 bases and J lost 3, with 11 bases in between. Germline CDR1 and CDR2: KGHDR and SFDVKD. CDR3 sequence reads: CATSDPGTNYNEQFF. CDR3 DNA: TGTGCCACCAGTGATCCCGGCACTAACTACAATGAGCAGTTCTTC.

Remarks on this clonotype: One base away lies a much larger clone, so this may be a sequencing read error. The chain has TRBV11-1 and TRBJ2-1; 7 bases fit TRBD1. The CDR3 loop spans 14 amino acids. Per germline, CDR1 SGHAT and CDR2 FQDESV (reference sequence). Written as DNA, the CDR3 is TGTGCCAGCAGCTACAGGGGCGGGTACAATGAGCAGTCCTTC. It translates to CASSYRGGYNEQSF.

This chain links TRBV7-2 with TRBJ2-3; D gene unclear. There are 14 residues in the CDR3. Germline V gene lookup returns CDR1 SGHTA and CDR2 FQGNSA. V lost 2 bases to trimming and J lost 0 bases, with 6 bases between them. CDR3 sequence: CASSLYSSTDTQYF. CDR3 nucleotide sequence: TGTGCCAGCAGCTTATATTCTAGCACAGATACGCAGTATTTT.

This clonotype was seen many times. The chain is built from TRBV7-2 and TRBJ2-5; 8 bases line up with TRBD1. The CDR3 contains 15 residues. Germline V gene lookup returns CDR1 SGHTA and CDR2 FQGNSA. Trimming removed 1 base from V and 6 bases from J; junction bases left unmatched: 7. CDR3 region: CASSLVAGGRKTQYF. CDR3 in DNA: TGTGCCAGCAGCTTAGTGGCAGGGGGCAGAAAGACCCAGTACTTC. The entire variable domain, with the rest obtained from reference TRBV7-2 and TRBJ2-5, is as follows: GAGVSQSPSNKVTEKGKDVELRCDPISGHTALYWYRQSLGQGLEFLIYFQGNSAPDKSGLPSDRFSAERTGGSVSTLTIQRTQQEDSAVYLCASSLVAGGRKTQYFGPGTRLLVL.